One and the same sample provided the 3 T cell receptor beta chains below, sequenced in a study of lymphopenia after photon versus proton radiotherapy. Repertoires were generated with immunoSEQ multiplex PCR, while TCRdb's copy carries only in-frame clones and drops some. The sample gives approximately 4,900 clones, approximately 89% of which show up once; about 23% is in the top ten. Here the sequenced sample was peripheral blood, taken from a patient treated with photon-based radiotherapy. The receptor source for this set is a man older than 75 with cholangiocarcinoma.

V usage is TRBV5-4 and J usage is TRBJ2-2; no firm D call. Germline V gene sequence: CDR1 SGHNT, CDR2 YYREEE (reference sequence). Deletions cut 0 bases from V and 0 bases from J, with 9 bases between. The CDR3 is 16 residues long. The CDR3 reads CASSLGYITNTGELFF. The CDR3 nucleotides are TGTGCCAGCAGCTTGGGCTACATAACGAACACCGGGGAGCTGTTTTTT. Based on the CDR3 plus reference TRBV5-4 and TRBJ2-2, the full variable domain is ETGVTQSPTHLIKTRGQQVTLRCSSQSGHNTVSWYQQALGQGPQFIFQYYREEENGRGNFPPRFSGLQFPNYSSELNVNALELDDSALYLCASSLGYITNTGELFFGEGSRLTVL.

The V and J genes are TRBV4-1 and TRBJ2-7; no clear D. In germline, CDR1 is MGHRA, CDR2 YSYEKL. Trimming cost V 4 bases and J 7 bases, with 8 bases left between them. The CDR3 covers 11 residues. Written as DNA, the CDR3 is TGCGCCAGCAGCCTCGGACCAGAGCAGTACTTC. Protein sequence: CASSLGPEQYF.

The chain employs TRBV11-2 and TRBJ1-2; D uncertain. Germline V gives CDR1 SGHAT, CDR2 FQNNGV. The CDR3 is made up of 16 amino acids. With 1 base removed from V and 4 bases from J, the gap between germline ends came to 16 bases. This CDR3 reads CASSLGGRPWLYGYTF. CDR3 bases: TGTGCCAGCAGCTTAGGCGGCAGGCCCTGGCTCTATGGCTACACCTTC.